This T cell receptor (beta chain) came from a study of cytomegalovirus exposure and HLA in healthy donors. This clone is a singleton in its sample. As yet, its antigen is unknown. TCRdb's table, derived via immunoSEQ multiplex PCR, lists solely in-frame clones and lacks some. Of some 180,000 clones in the sample, around nine tenths were seen once. The study, taken as a whole, reports: It was confirmed in vitro that three of the CMV-associated chains were specific for CMV antigens.

The clonotype originates from a young man in good health and CMV-seropositive. The sequenced sample consisted of PBMCs.

CDR3 DNA sequence: TGCAGCGGGGGACAGGCGGGCCCATTGCGGACCGGGGAGCTGTTTTTT. Translating it yields CSGGQAGPLRTGELFF. The chain joins TRBV29-1 to TRBJ2-2; 8 bases line up with TRBD1. The CDR3 length is 16 residues. Germline-derived CDR1 and CDR2 are SQVTM and ANQGSEA. The trim removed 7 bases at V and 5 bases at J, leaving 15 bases unmatched.